Presented here are 9 T cell receptor beta chains from one specimen sequenced in a study of human T cells and chemical hapten exposure. TCRdb re-analysed the RACE reads in MiXCR, keeping a single row per CDR3 protein. The sample lists approximately 97,000 distinct CDR3 sequences; around 25% were seen once. Noted time point: patch test 3, about 24 weeks after DPC sensitization. Treatment: therapeutic diphenylcyclopropenone sensitization with weekly scalp DPC. Specimen: whole blood, collected in connection with sensitization to the hapten diphenylcyclopropenone (DPC). The receptors originated from a middle-aged man with alopecia areata. Some clones in this sample may be carry-over from other donors' samples.

The gene calls are TRBV20-1 and TRBJ2-4, with D unresolved. This CDR3 comprises 15 residues. CDR1 is DFQATT and CDR2 is SNEGSKA in the germline V gene (reference sequence). V gave up 3 bases and J gave up 0 bases, with 12 bases separating them. The CDR3 DNA reads TGCAGTGCTAGCTGGGCGACTGGAGCCAAAAACATTCAGTACTTC. Its translation is CSASWATGAKNIQYF.

There are a few counts of this clonotype. The gene calls are TRBV28 and TRBJ2-6; D is ambiguous. V lost 5 bases and J lost 0, with 14 bases in between. This CDR3 is 17 amino acids long. CDR1 and CDR2 from the germline V gene are MDHEN and SYDVKM. CDR3 in DNA: TGTGCCAGCAGTGTGGGTCTCCTAAGCTCTGGGGCCAACGTCCTGACTTTC. This codes for CASSVGLLSSGANVLTF.

The chain couples TRBV6-2 or TRBV6-3 to TRBJ2-3; 7 nucleotides align to TRBD2. The trim removed 5 bases at V and 6 bases at J, leaving 14 bases unmatched. Germline CDR1 reads MNHEY; CDR2 reads SVGEGT. This CDR3 region has 16 residues. CDR3: CASSHPRTSSMDTQYF. DNA of the CDR3: TGTGCCAGCAGTCACCCGCGGACTAGTAGCATGGATACGCAGTATTTT.

Only a few counts were recorded for this clonotype. This chain uses TRBV28 with TRBJ1-3, with D uncertain. CDR1 MDHEN and CDR2 SYDVKM come from the germline V gene. CDR3 length: 16 amino acids. The V and J ends lost 2 bases and 4 bases respectively, with 15 bases between them. The CDR3 DNA reads as TGTGCCAGCAGTTTAATTCTGGGGTCAAGCGGAAACACCATATATTTT. Translation gives CASSLILGSSGNTIYF.

The chain is built from TRBV28 and TRBJ2-6, with 9 bases aligning to TRBD1. Trimming took 5 bases from V and 0 from J; bases not matched to a gene: 8. This CDR3 has 18 amino acids. Germline loops: CDR1 MDHEN, CDR2 SYDVKM. The CDR3 spells CASSAPGQGFSGANVLTF. CDR3 coding DNA: TGTGCCAGCAGTGCGCCGGGACAGGGTTTCTCTGGGGCCAACGTCCTGACTTTC.

The genes are TRBV7-8 and TRBJ2-3; D is undetermined. The V gene lost 6 bases and the J gene lost 6 bases, with 7 bases spanning the gap. CDR3 length: 11 residues. The V gene's germline CDR1 is SGHVS and CDR2 FQNEAQ. The CDR3 loop is CASRPLDTQYF. The DNA of the CDR3 is TGTGCCAGCAGACCTTTGGATACGCAGTATTTT.

This clonotype showed up many times. V gene TRBV28 combines with J gene TRBJ2-4; possible D gene TRBD1, 5 bases. Germline assignment: CDR1 MDHEN and CDR2 SYDVKM. The CDR3 runs to 15 residues. V lost 4 bases and J 2 bases, leaving 12 bases between the germline ends. Written as DNA, the CDR3 is TGTGCCAGCAGTTCTTTAGGGGTTCCCAAAAACATTCAGTACTTC. It encodes CASSSLGVPKNIQYF.

The chain employs TRBV12-3 or TRBV12-4 and TRBJ2-1, with D possibly TRBD2 on 6 matching bases. V lost 3 bases to trimming and J lost 3 bases, with 6 bases between them. This CDR3 contains 13 residues. CDR3 residues: CASSLTSYNEQFF. For the CDR3, the DNA is TGTGCCAGCAGTTTGACTAGCTACAATGAGCAGTTCTTC.

The rearrangement joins TRBV18 to TRBJ2-1, with D possibly being TRBD2 (6 bases). This CDR3 contains 12 residues. Trimming removed 2 bases from V and 8 bases from J, with 7 bases in between. The V gene's germline CDR1 is KGHSH and CDR2 LQKENI. CDR3 nucleotides: TGTGCCAGCTCACCAGGGGGGTATGAGCAGTTCTTC. Its protein product is CASSPGGYEQFF.